This paragraph reports one T cell receptor (beta chain). The junction had 5 bases not matched to a gene; V was cut back by 3 bases and J by 2 bases. From germline, CDR1 is SGDLS and CDR2 YYNGEE. There are 16 residues in the CDR3. Arm-PCR of CDR3 regions and iRepertoire HTBI primers were the basis on which TCR beta libraries were built. TCRdb reanalysed the multiplex PCR reads using MiXCR and keeps one entry per CDR3 protein. The sample consists of hundreds of thousands of distinct CDR3 sequences, about a sixth of them appearing once. The data stem from a study of regulatory T cells in long-lasting Graves disease. As to time point: newly diagnosed GD, antithyroid drugs for less than 3 months. Following extraction of RNA from PBMCs, that RNA was used to make the TCR library.

The clonotype originates from a female donor with Graves disease. The chain is built from TRBV9 and TRBJ2-4, with 10 bases lining up with TRBD1. Sequenced here: peripheral blood mononuclear cells (PBMCs), sampled at new diagnosis, from a patient treated with antithyroid drugs. This CDR3 reads CASSAGQGMTKNIQYF. CDR3 nucleotides: TGTGCCAGCAGCGCGGGACAGGGGATGACCAAAAACATTCAGTACTTC.